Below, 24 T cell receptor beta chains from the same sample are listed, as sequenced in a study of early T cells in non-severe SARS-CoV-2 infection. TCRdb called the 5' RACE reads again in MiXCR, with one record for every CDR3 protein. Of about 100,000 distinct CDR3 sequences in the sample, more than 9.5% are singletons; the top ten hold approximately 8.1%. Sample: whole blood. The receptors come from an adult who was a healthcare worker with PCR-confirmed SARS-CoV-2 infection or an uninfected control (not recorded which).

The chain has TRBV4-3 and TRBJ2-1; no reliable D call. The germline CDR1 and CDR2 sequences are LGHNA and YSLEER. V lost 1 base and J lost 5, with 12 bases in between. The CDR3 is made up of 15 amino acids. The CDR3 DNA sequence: TGCGCCAGCAGCCAAGGAAAAATTTGGGACAATGAGCAGTTCTTC. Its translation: CASSQGKIWDNEQFF.

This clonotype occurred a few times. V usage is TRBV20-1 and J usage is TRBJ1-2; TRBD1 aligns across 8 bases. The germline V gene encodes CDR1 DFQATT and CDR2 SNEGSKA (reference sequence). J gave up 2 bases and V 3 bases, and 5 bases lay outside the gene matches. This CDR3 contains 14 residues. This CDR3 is CSASRTGINYGYTF. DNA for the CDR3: TGCAGTGCTAGCAGGACAGGGATAAACTATGGCTACACCTTC.

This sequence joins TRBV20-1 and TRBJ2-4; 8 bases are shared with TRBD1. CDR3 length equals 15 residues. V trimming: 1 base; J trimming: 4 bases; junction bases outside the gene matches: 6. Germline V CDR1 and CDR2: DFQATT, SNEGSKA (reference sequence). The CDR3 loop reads CSARGRGPGKNIQYF. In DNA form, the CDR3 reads TGCAGTGCTAGAGGCAGGGGGCCTGGGAAAAACATTCAGTACTTC.

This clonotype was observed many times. The CDR3: CASSLGQKTQYF. The CDR3 DNA follows: TGTGCCAGCTCACTGGGACAGAAAACGCAGTATTTT. V usage is TRBV18 and J usage is TRBJ2-3, with 7 positions matching TRBD1. This CDR3 region has 12 residues. Germline CDR1 and CDR2: KGHSH and LQKENI. V lost 4 bases and J lost 9; bases outside the gene matches: 4.

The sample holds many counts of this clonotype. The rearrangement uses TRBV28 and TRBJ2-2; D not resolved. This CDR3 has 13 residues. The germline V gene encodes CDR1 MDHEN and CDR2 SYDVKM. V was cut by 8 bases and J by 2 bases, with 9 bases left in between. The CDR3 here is CASYLGNTGELFF. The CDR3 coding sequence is TGTGCCAGCTACCTCGGCAACACCGGGGAGCTGTTTTTT.

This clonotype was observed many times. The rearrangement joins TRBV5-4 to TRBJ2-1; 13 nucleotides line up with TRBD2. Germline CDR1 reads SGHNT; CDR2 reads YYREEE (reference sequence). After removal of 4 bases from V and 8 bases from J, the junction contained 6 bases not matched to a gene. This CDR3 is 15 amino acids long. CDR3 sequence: CASSQLAGGPHEQFF. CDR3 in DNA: TGTGCCAGCAGCCAACTAGCGGGAGGGCCCCATGAGCAGTTCTTC.

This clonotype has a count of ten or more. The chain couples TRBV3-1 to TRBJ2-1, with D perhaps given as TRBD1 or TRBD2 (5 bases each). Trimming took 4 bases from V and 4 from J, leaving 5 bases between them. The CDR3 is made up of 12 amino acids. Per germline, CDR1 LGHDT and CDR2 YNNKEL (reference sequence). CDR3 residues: CASSRGYNEQFF. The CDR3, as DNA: TGTGCCAGCAGCCGGGGGTACAATGAGCAGTTCTTC.

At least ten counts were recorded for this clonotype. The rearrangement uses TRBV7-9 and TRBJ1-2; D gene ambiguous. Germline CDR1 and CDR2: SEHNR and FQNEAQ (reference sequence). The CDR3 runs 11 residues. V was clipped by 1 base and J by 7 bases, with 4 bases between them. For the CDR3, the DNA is TGTGCCAGCAGCTTAGGGAGTGGCTACACCTTC. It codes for CASSLGSGYTF.

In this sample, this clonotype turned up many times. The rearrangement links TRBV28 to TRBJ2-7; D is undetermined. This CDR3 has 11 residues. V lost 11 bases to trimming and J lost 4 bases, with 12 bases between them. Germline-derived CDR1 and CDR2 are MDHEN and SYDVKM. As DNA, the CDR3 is TGTGCCGGTGGCTCCAGGTACGAGCAGTACTTC. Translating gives CAGGSRYEQYF.

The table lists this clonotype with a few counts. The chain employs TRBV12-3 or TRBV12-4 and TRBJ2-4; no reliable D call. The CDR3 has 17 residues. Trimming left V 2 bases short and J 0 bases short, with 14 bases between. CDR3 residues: CASSLPSTFGAKNIQYF. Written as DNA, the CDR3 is TGTGCCAGCAGTTTACCTAGTACGTTCGGAGCCAAAAACATTCAGTACTTC.

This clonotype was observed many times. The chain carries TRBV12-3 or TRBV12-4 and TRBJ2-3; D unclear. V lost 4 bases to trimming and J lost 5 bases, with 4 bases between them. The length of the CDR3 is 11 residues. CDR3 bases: TGTGCCAGCAGTTCCCAAGATACGCAGTATTTT. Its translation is CASSSQDTQYF.

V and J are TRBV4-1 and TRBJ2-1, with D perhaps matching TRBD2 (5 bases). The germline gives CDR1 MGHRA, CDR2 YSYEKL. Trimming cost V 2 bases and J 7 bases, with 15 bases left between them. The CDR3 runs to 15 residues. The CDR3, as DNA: TGCGCCAGCAGCCAATCCGGGCGGGTAAGGAATGAGCAGTTCTTC. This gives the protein CASSQSGRVRNEQFF.

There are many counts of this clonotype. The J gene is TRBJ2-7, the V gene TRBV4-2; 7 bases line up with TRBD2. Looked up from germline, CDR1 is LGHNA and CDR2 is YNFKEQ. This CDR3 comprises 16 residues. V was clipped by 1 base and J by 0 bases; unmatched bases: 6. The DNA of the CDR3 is TGTGCCAGCAGCCAAGTCGGGAGGACGAACTCCTACGAGCAGTACTTC. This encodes CASSQVGRTNSYEQYF.

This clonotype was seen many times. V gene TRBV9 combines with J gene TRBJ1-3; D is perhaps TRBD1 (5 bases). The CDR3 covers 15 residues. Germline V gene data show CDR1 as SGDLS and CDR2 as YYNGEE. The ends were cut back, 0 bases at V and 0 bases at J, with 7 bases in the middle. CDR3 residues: CASSVAGTSGNTIYF. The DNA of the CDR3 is TGTGCCAGCAGCGTAGCTGGGACCTCTGGAAACACCATATATTTT.

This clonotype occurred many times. The CDR3 here is CASRPSGQGNNQPQHF. CDR3 bases: TGTGCCAGCAGACCTTCCGGACAGGGGAACAATCAGCCCCAGCATTTT. The chain couples TRBV28 to TRBJ1-5; TRBD1 agrees at 9 bases. This CDR3 is built from 16 residues. Germline assignment: CDR1 MDHEN and CDR2 SYDVKM. J gave up 3 bases and V 6 bases, and 9 bases lay outside the gene matches.

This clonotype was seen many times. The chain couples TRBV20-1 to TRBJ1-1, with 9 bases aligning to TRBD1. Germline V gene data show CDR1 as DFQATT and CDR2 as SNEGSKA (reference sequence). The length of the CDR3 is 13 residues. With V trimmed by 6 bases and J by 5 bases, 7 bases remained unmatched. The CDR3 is CSAAGQGGTEAFF. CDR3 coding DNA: TGCAGTGCCGCGGGACAGGGAGGGACTGAAGCTTTCTTT.

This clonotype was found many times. DNA of the CDR3: TGTGCCAGCAGTTACTCCGGACAGGGGGTCTCTGGGGCCAACGTCCTGACTTTC. Amino acid sequence: CASSYSGQGVSGANVLTF. The chain couples TRBV6-6 to TRBJ2-6, with 10 bases that match TRBD1. CDR1 is MNHNY, CDR2 SVGAGI, per germline (reference sequence). V was clipped by 0 bases and J by 0 bases; unmatched bases: 2. The CDR3 is 18 amino acids.

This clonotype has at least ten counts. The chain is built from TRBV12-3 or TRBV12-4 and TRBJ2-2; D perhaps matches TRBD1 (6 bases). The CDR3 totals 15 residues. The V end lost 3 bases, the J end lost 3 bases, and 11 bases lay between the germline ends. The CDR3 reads CASSLQGMYTGELFF. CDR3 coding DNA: TGTGCCAGCAGTTTGCAGGGGATGTACACCGGGGAGCTGTTTTTT.

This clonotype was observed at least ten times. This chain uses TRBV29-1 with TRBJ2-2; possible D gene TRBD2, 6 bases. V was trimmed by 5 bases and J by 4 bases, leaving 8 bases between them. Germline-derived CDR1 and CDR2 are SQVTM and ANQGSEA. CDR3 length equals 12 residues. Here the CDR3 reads CSVSSGTGELFF. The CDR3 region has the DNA TGCAGCGTTAGTAGCGGCACCGGGGAGCTGTTTTTT.

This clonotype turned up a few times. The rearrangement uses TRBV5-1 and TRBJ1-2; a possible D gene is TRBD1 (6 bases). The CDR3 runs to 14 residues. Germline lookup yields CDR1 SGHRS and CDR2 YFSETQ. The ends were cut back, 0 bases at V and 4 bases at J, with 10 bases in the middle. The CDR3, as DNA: TGCGCCAGCAGCTTGGAACAGGGAATCTATGGCTACACCTTC. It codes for CASSLEQGIYGYTF.

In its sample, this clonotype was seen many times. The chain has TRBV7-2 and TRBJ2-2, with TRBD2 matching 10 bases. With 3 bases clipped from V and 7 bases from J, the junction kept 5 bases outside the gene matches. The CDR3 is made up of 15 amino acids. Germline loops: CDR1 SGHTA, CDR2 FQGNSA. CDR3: CASSFSGRFGGELFF. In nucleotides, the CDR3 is TGTGCCAGCAGCTTTAGCGGGAGGTTCGGCGGGGAGCTGTTTTTT.

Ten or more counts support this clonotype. The CDR3 nucleotides are TGTGCCAGCAGCTTAGGGGGGGCGGGAGACCAATCTCCCTACGAGCAGTACTTC. It translates to CASSLGGAGDQSPYEQYF. J is TRBJ2-7 and V is TRBV11-2; tentative D call: TRBD2 (7 bases). The CDR3 is 18 amino acids. V was clipped by 1 base and J by 2 bases, with 21 bases between them. CDR1 SGHAT and CDR2 FQNNGV come from the germline V gene.

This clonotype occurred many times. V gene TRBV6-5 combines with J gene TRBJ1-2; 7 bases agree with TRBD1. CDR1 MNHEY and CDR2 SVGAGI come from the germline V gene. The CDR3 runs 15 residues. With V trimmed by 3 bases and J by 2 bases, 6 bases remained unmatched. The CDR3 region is CASSYSGRGNYGYTF. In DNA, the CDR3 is TGTGCCAGCAGTTATTCCGGCAGGGGGAACTATGGCTACACCTTC.

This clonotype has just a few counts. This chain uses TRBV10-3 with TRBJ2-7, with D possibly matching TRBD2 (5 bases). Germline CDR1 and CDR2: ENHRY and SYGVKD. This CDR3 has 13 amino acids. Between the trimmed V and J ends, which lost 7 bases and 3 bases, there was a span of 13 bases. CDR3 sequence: CAIKASEGYEQYF. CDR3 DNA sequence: TGTGCCATCAAGGCTAGTGAGGGCTACGAGCAGTACTTC.